The 4 T cell receptor beta chains below were found in one sample sequenced in a study of molecular identifiers for immune sequencing clone quantification. One entry per CDR3 protein, called by TCRdb with MiXCR from the PCR reads. The sample lists about 640,000 distinct CDR3 sequences; just under 20% were seen once. The sequenced material came from naive CD8+ T cells from blood, with Jurkat cell RNA spiked in. Documented subset: FACS-sorted CD8+CD4-CCR7+CD45RA+ naive T cells. The receptors shown here come from a human donor in good health. Some libraries in this study had Jurkat cell RNA spiked in.

The V and J genes are TRBV2 and TRBJ2-7, with a possible D match to TRBD1 (5 bases). Germline assignment: CDR1 SNHLY and CDR2 FYNNEI. The CDR3 sequence is 14 residues long. The V end lost 8 bases, the J end lost 5 bases, and 19 bases lay between the germline ends. The CDR3 is CASESSQGPHEQYF. The CDR3 DNA follows: TGTGCCAGCGAAAGCTCTCAGGGTCCCCACGAGCAGTACTTC. Full variable domain (rest looked up from reference TRBV2 and TRBJ2-7): EPEVTQTPSHQVTQMGQEVILRCVPISNHLYFYWYRQILGQKVEFLVSFYNNEISEKSEIFDDQFSVERPDGSNFTLKIRSTKLEDSAMYFCASESSQGPHEQYFGPGTRLTVT.

This clonotype was seen at least ten times. In DNA, the CDR3 is TGTGCCAGCAGCTTAACGGCTTCACCCCTCCACTTT. It specifies CASSLTASPLHF. The rearrangement uses TRBV13 and TRBJ1-6; D is undetermined. V lost 2 bases, J lost 9 bases, and 5 bases lay in between. In germline, CDR1 is PRHDT, CDR2 FYEKMQ (reference sequence). The CDR3 runs to 12 residues.

In regard to this clonotype: With a much larger clone just one base away, this may be a read error. No conserved phenylalanine or tryptophan ends this CDR3, so it is likely a read error. The chain joins TRBV6-8 to TRBJ2-6; 7 bases line up with TRBD1. V was pared by 6 bases and J by 0 bases, with 11 bases of the junction left unmatched. Per the germline V gene, CDR1 is MNHGY and CDR2 is SAAAGT. The CDR3 covers 18 residues. This CDR3 is CASRITGTVSSGANVLTL. The CDR3 bases are TGTGCCAGCAGGATTACCGGGACAGTAAGCTCTGGGGCCAACGTCCTGACTCTC.

The rearrangement uses TRBV19 and TRBJ1-5; a weak D match, TRBD1 (5 bases). CDR1 is LNHDA, CDR2 SQIVND, per germline (reference sequence). Trimming pared 5 bases from V and 0 bases from J, leaving 14 bases between. CDR3 size: 16 residues. The CDR3 DNA is TGTGCCAGTAGTGTTTTCGACAGTCTTAGCAATCAGCCCCAGCATTTT. Translating it yields CASSVFDSLSNQPQHF.